The 30 T cell receptor beta chains below were found in one sample sequenced in a study of T cell repertoires in cytomegalovirus infection. TCRdb re-derived calls from the reads in MiXCR, one entry per CDR3 protein. The sample lists about 700,000 distinct CDR3 sequences, 30% to 40% occurring once. Antigens of these TCRs are unknown. The sample in question was cultured PBMCs, obtained from culture after CMV antigen stimulation. These receptors were collected from a human donor in good health (CMV status not recorded). Some clones in this sample may be carry-over from other donors' samples.

V is TRBV20-1 and J is TRBJ2-7; a possible D gene is TRBD2 (7 bases). This CDR3 has 12 residues. CDR1 and CDR2 from the germline V gene are DFQATT and SNEGSKA (reference sequence). Trimming cost V 5 bases and J 2 bases, with 10 bases left between them. CDR3 DNA: TGCAGTGCTGCGGGGGCCACCTACGAGCAGTACTTC. Protein: CSAAGATYEQYF.

Comment on this clonotype: Possible read error: a much larger clone is one base away. V gene TRBV9 combines with J gene TRBJ1-2; possible D gene TRBD1, 6 bases. The germline V gene encodes CDR1 SGDLS and CDR2 YYNGEE. Between the trimmed V and J ends, which lost 6 bases and 4 bases, there was a span of 10 bases. The CDR3 sequence is 12 residues long. The CDR3 protein is CASNRQAYGYTF. CDR3 sequence (DNA): TGTGCCAGCAATCGACAGGCCTATGGCTACACCTTC.

This clonotype was found a few times. The chain joins TRBV4-1 to TRBJ2-3, with D uncertain. Germline lookup yields CDR1 MGHRA and CDR2 YSYEKL. The length of the CDR3 is 12 residues. With 2 bases removed from V and 2 bases from J, the gap between germline ends came to 2 bases. CDR3 region: CASSQPTDTQYF. CDR3 DNA: TGCGCCAGCAGCCAACCCACAGATACGCAGTATTTT.

CDR3 nucleotide sequence: TGTGCCAGCAGTCCCTTCGGGGACATTCAGTACTTC. Protein product: CASSPFGDIQYF. This chain links TRBV7-2 with TRBJ2-4; D may be TRBD2 (5 bases). CDR1 and CDR2 (germline): SGHTA, FQGNSA. This CDR3 contains 12 residues. V dropped 6 bases and J dropped 8 bases, with 11 bases sitting between them.

This chain links TRBV19 with TRBJ2-7; D perhaps matches TRBD2 (5 bases). CDR1 is LNHDA and CDR2 is SQIVND in the germline V gene (reference sequence). The length of the CDR3 is 14 residues. V shed 2 bases and J shed 3 bases, with 11 bases lying between them. CDR3 bases: TGTGCCAGTAGTATAAGCGGAGCCGGCTACGAGCAGTACTTC. This codes for CASSISGAGYEQYF.

This clonotype has a handful of counts. The chain carries TRBV7-2 and TRBJ2-1; TRBD2 matches at 7 bases. V shed 5 bases and J 7 bases; nucleotides not matched to a gene: 14. This CDR3 has 16 residues. Germline V CDR1 and CDR2: SGHTA, FQGNSA. The CDR3 loop reads CASSTELANPQNEQFF. CDR3 nucleotide sequence: TGTGCCAGCAGCACGGAACTAGCGAATCCCCAAAATGAGCAGTTCTTC.

The chain carries TRBV2 and TRBJ2-7; a possible D gene is TRBD1 (5 bases). The germline V and J ends were trimmed by 11 bases and 0 bases, with 14 bases remaining between them. The CDR3 spans 13 residues. Germline-derived CDR1 and CDR2 are SNHLY and FYNNEI. In DNA, the CDR3 is TGTGCCGACAGACAGACAAGCTCCTACGAGCAGTACTTC. Its protein product is CADRQTSSYEQYF.

The chain recombines TRBV20-1 with TRBJ2-7; D gene ambiguous. V lost 5 bases, J lost 3 bases, and 14 bases lay in between. The CDR3 has 13 residues. Per the germline V gene, CDR1 is DFQATT and CDR2 is SNEGSKA (reference sequence). CDR3 DNA sequence: TGCAGTGCTCCATCCCCCGGAGTCTACGAGCAGTACTTC. Translating it yields CSAPSPGVYEQYF.

This clonotype was detected only a few times. V gene TRBV28 combines with J gene TRBJ1-3; D unresolved. Germline lookup yields CDR1 MDHEN and CDR2 SYDVKM. The CDR3 consists of 16 residues. Between the trimmed V and J ends, which lost 3 bases and 0 bases, there was a span of 12 bases. The CDR3 DNA is TGTGCCAGCAGTTTGGCTGGAGGGAGCTCTGGAAACACCATATATTTT. This encodes CASSLAGGSSGNTIYF.

The chain has TRBV7-4 and TRBJ1-3, with 9 positions matching TRBD1. CDR3 length equals 14 residues. CDR1 SGHVT and CDR2 SQSDAQ come from the germline V gene. The J segment lost 2 bases and the V segment lost 6 bases, leaving 2 bases of the junction unmatched. CDR3 protein: CASRQGAAGNTIYF. The DNA for the CDR3 is TGTGCCAGCAGACAGGGGGCTGCTGGAAACACCATATATTTT.

The genes are TRBV20-1 and TRBJ1-5, with D hard to call. Trimming took off 0 bases at V and 3 bases at J, with 6 bases between the two ends. The CDR3 consists of 13 residues. Germline loops: CDR1 DFQATT, CDR2 SNEGSKA (reference sequence). The CDR3 DNA is TGCAGTGCTAGAGACTTTGACAATCAGCCCCAGCATTTT. Translated, it gives CSARDFDNQPQHF.

The chain joins TRBV7-9 to TRBJ2-3; unclear D gene. V dropped 5 bases and J dropped 5 bases, with 11 bases sitting between them. There are 13 residues in the CDR3. The germline gives CDR1 SEHNR, CDR2 FQNEAQ (reference sequence). The CDR3 sequence is CASSLIGEDTQYF. The CDR3 coding sequence is TGTGCCAGCAGCCTCATCGGAGAAGATACGCAGTATTTT.

This clonotype was counted ten times or more. V and J are TRBV6-1 and TRBJ1-1; D call uncertain. In germline, CDR1 is MNHNS, CDR2 SASEGT. Deletions cut 8 bases from V and 0 bases from J, with 10 bases between. The CDR3 length is 13 residues. The CDR3 is CASLRQVNTEAFF. In nucleotides, the CDR3 is TGTGCCAGCTTAAGGCAGGTGAACACTGAAGCTTTCTTT.

V and J are TRBV27 and TRBJ2-2; 7 bases fit TRBD1. J lost 2 bases, V lost 3 bases, and 3 bases had no gene match. The CDR3 length is 15 residues. Germline loops: CDR1 MNHEY, CDR2 SMNVEV (reference sequence). CDR3 region: CASSLRQGNTGELFF. The CDR3, as DNA: TGTGCCAGCAGTTTGAGACAGGGTAACACCGGGGAGCTGTTTTTT.

This clonotype was recorded a few times. The J gene is TRBJ1-5, the V gene TRBV5-6; D call uncertain. Looked up from germline, CDR1 is SGHDT and CDR2 is YYEEEE. Trimming took 2 bases from V and 5 from J, leaving 14 bases between them. The CDR3 consists of 15 residues. CDR3 coding DNA: TGTGCCAGCAGCTTACTACTGAACACCTATCAGCCCCAGCATTTT. This translates into CASSLLLNTYQPQHF. Full variable domain (missing parts from reference TRBV5-6 and TRBJ1-5): DAGVTQSPTHLIKTRGQQVTLRCSPKSGHDTVSWYQQALGQGPQFIFQYYEEEERQRGNFPDRFSGHQFPNYSSELNVNALLLGDSALYLCASSLLLNTYQPQHFGDGTRLSIL.

The V gene is TRBV11-2, the J gene TRBJ1-1; 8 bases are shared with TRBD1. Germline V CDR1 and CDR2: SGHAT, FQNNGV. J was trimmed by 4 bases and V by 5 bases; bases with no gene match: 15. The CDR3 totals 17 residues. CDR3 coding DNA: TGTGCCAGCAGCCACCTGGCCGCCAGGGGGCGCGTCACTGAAGCTTTCTTT. Its translation: CASSHLAARGRVTEAFF.

This clonotype was recorded a few times. The chain joins TRBV10-3 to TRBJ1-2; D is perhaps TRBD1 (6 bases). Trimming left V 4 bases short and J 5 bases short, with 11 bases between. The CDR3 length is 13 residues. Germline V gene data show CDR1 as ENHRY and CDR2 as SYGVKD. The chain's CDR3 is CAISGVRGYGYTF. The CDR3 DNA follows: TGTGCCATCAGTGGCGTCAGGGGTTATGGCTACACCTTC.

V is TRBV29-1 and J is TRBJ1-1; D not certain. The CDR3 runs to 11 residues. The germline V gene has CDR1 SQVTM and CDR2 ANQGSEA. Trimming cost V 5 bases and J 1 base, with 5 bases left between them. CDR3 coding DNA: TGCAGCGTTCTCGAGAACACTGAAGCTTTCTTT. It yields the protein CSVLENTEAFF.

This clonotype came up a few times. The genes are TRBV7-8 and TRBJ2-2; D is undetermined. V gave up 1 base and J gave up 2 bases, with 17 bases separating them. CDR1 is SGHVS, CDR2 FQNEAQ, per germline. CDR3 length: 18 amino acids. The CDR3 loop is CASSLVVYRRLNTGELFF. The DNA of the CDR3 is TGTGCCAGCAGCTTAGTGGTATACCGTCGCCTTAACACCGGGGAGCTGTTTTTT.

This clonotype was counted many times. The chain uses TRBV7-2 and TRBJ2-3; D is unclear. V dropped 4 bases and J dropped 1 base, with 3 bases sitting between them. This CDR3 spans 12 amino acids. In germline, CDR1 is SGHTA, CDR2 FQGNSA. DNA for the CDR3: TGTGCCAGCAGCTCCGGCACAGATACGCAGTATTTT. Translated: CASSSGTDTQYF.

This clonotype was counted a few times. The CDR3 region is CASSMKLYSNQPQHF. The CDR3 nucleotides are TGTGCCAGCAGTATGAAACTCTATAGCAATCAGCCCCAGCATTTT. The chain recombines TRBV27 with TRBJ1-5; no clear D gene. This CDR3 has 15 amino acids. Germline lookup yields CDR1 MNHEY and CDR2 SMNVEV (reference sequence). V was clipped by 5 bases and J by 0 bases, with 11 bases between them.

J is TRBJ1-1 and V is TRBV19, with TRBD1 identical over 9 bases. This CDR3 comprises 14 residues. The germline V gene has CDR1 LNHDA and CDR2 SQIVND (reference sequence). J was trimmed by 5 bases and V by 6 bases; bases with no gene match: 7. The CDR3 DNA is TGTGCCAGTAGACCCCGGGACAGGGAAACTGAAGCTTTCTTT. Translating gives CASRPRDRETEAFF.

This clonotype was detected a few times. This chain uses TRBV6-2 or TRBV6-3 with TRBJ2-1; D unresolved. The V gene's germline CDR1 is MNHEY and CDR2 SVGEGT. V gave up 7 bases and J gave up 7 bases, with 20 bases separating them. CDR3 length: 15 residues. CDR3 bases: TGTGCCAGCACATTACACTACCCCAGGTCGAATGAGCAGTTCTTC. It codes for CASTLHYPRSNEQFF.

This sequence joins TRBV7-6 and TRBJ2-3; 11 bases are shared with TRBD2. After removal of 2 bases from V and 1 base from J, the junction contained 8 bases not matched to a gene. This CDR3 has 18 residues. Germline loops: CDR1 SGHVS, CDR2 FNYEAQ. CDR3 DNA: TGTGCCAGCAGCTTAAGAATTAGCGGGGGGGCGGGCACAGATACGCAGTATTTT. It codes for CASSLRISGGAGTDTQYF.

This clonotype was seen a handful of times. The chain is built from TRBV12-3 or TRBV12-4 and TRBJ1-2; D ambiguous. The CDR3 sequence is 13 residues long. V lost 6 bases, J lost 8 bases, and 16 bases lay in between. CDR3 bases: TGTGCCAGCAGAGGTGGATTTTTTGAGGGCTACACCTTC. Its protein is CASRGGFFEGYTF.

This clonotype appeared a few times. The chain combines TRBV19 with TRBJ2-1, with a tentative D call TRBD2 (5 bases). The V gene's germline CDR1 is LNHDA and CDR2 SQIVND (reference sequence). The CDR3 runs to 15 residues. V lost 10 bases and J 5 bases, leaving 21 bases between the germline ends. CDR3 in DNA: TGTGCCACCAAGGGTATACTAGGACTTAACAATGAGCAGTTCTTC. Translating gives CATKGILGLNNEQFF. Looking up the rest from reference TRBV19 and TRBJ2-1 gives the full variable domain: DGGITQSPKYLFRKEGQNVTLSCEQNLNHDAMYWYRQDPGQGLRLIYYSQIVNDFQKGDIAEGYSVSREKKESFPLTVTSAQKNPTAFYLCATKGILGLNNEQFFGPGTRLTVL.

This rearrangement joins TRBV4-3 to TRBJ2-3, with 11 positions matching TRBD2. V gave up 6 bases and J gave up 3 bases; unmatched junction bases: 14. The CDR3 runs 18 residues. Germline V CDR1 and CDR2: LGHNA, YSLEER. For the CDR3, the DNA is TGCGCCAGCAGGATGATAGCGGGAGGGCCAGGCCGGACAGATACGCAGTATTTT. It yields the protein CASRMIAGGPGRTDTQYF.

The chain is built from TRBV6-6 and TRBJ2-7; TRBD2 matches 10 bases. The CDR3 spans 14 residues. With V trimmed by 0 bases and J by 5 bases, 1 base remained unmatched. CDR1 is MNHNY and CDR2 is SVGAGI in the germline V gene (reference sequence). In DNA form, the CDR3 reads TGTGCCAGCAGTTACTCTGGGACTAGCGACGAGCAGTACTTC. It translates to CASSYSGTSDEQYF.

The chain links TRBV12-3 or TRBV12-4 to TRBJ1-1; a possible D gene is TRBD1 (5 bases). The length of the CDR3 is 11 residues. The V end lost 3 bases, the J end lost 7 bases, and 6 bases lay between the germline ends. The CDR3: CASSFGHEAFF. The CDR3 bases are TGTGCCAGCAGTTTCGGACATGAAGCTTTCTTT.

This clonotype was recorded a few times. The gene calls are TRBV19 and TRBJ2-3, with 8 bases that match TRBD2. This CDR3 comprises 15 residues. Germline CDR1 LNHDA, CDR2 SQIVND (reference sequence). Trimming at V came to 7 bases and at J to 3 bases, leaving 9 bases not matched to a gene. CDR3 region: CASTYSSGSTDTQYF. The CDR3 coding sequence is TGTGCCAGTACCTACTCGAGCGGGAGTACAGATACGCAGTATTTT.